Below, 23 T cell receptor beta chains from the same sample are listed, as sequenced in a study of vaccination effects on CD4 cells after COVID-19. For these receptors, no antigen is known. Sequencing was performed with immunoSEQ multiplex PCR; in TCRdb, only in-frame clones are kept and a portion is missing. The sample holds about 39,000 clones; roughly 82% are singletons and the top ten take about 2.8%. The authors isolated CD4+ T cells after roughly eleven days of culture. This material consisted of CD4+ T cells from PBMCs cultured without peptide, taken before COVID-19 vaccination. These TCRs come from a human donor who received a COVID-19 vaccine.

DNA of the CDR3: TGTGCCAGCAGCCCGGAGGGGGGGGGAAGAAACATTCAGTACTTC. As protein: CASSPEGGGRNIQYF. The rearrangement uses TRBV5-6 and TRBJ2-4; tentatively, D is TRBD2 (7 bases). Deletions cut 4 bases from V and 6 bases from J, with 17 bases between. Looked up from germline, CDR1 is SGHDT and CDR2 is YYEEEE. This CDR3 contains 15 residues. Using reference TRBV5-6 and TRBJ2-4 for the parts outside the CDR3, the full variable domain is DAGVTQSPTHLIKTRGQQVTLRCSPKSGHDTVSWYQQALGQGPQFIFQYYEEEERQRGNFPDRFSGHQFPNYSSELNVNALLLGDSALYLCASSPEGGGRNIQYFGAGTRLSVL.

The J gene is TRBJ1-1, the V gene TRBV14, with D uncertain. The CDR3 length is 13 residues. Germline loops: CDR1 SGHDN, CDR2 FVKESK. V lost 0 bases and J 4 bases, leaving 6 bases between the germline ends. CDR3 DNA: TGTGCCAGCAGCCAAGATACTATCACTGAAGCTTTCTTT. It specifies CASSQDTITEAFF.

The chain has TRBV30 and TRBJ1-2; tentatively, D is TRBD1 (6 bases). CDR3 length equals 14 residues. The V end lost 1 base, the J end lost 8 bases, and 17 bases lay between the germline ends. Per the germline V gene, CDR1 is GTSNPN and CDR2 is SVGIG (reference sequence). The CDR3 protein is CAWSGVGGVSGYTF. In nucleotides, the CDR3 is TGTGCCTGGAGTGGGGTAGGGGGAGTCTCGGGCTACACCTTC.

The V gene is TRBV24-1, the J gene TRBJ1-5; tentative D call: TRBD1 (5 bases). V gave up 3 bases and J gave up 4 bases, with 12 bases separating them. Looked up from germline, CDR1 is KGHDR and CDR2 is SFDVKD. The CDR3 totals 15 residues. CDR3 loop: CATSDNGGRNQPQHF. The CDR3 nucleotides read TGTGCCACCAGTGATAACGGGGGGAGGAATCAGCCCCAGCATTTT.

This clone was observed once. This chain joins TRBV5-1 and TRBJ2-3; D unresolved. Trimming removed 0 bases from V and 6 bases from J, with 11 bases in between. The CDR3 loop spans 14 amino acids. CDR1 is SGHRS, CDR2 YFSETQ, per germline. DNA of the CDR3: TGCGCCAGCAGCTTGGGAGGCCCCCTGGATACGCAGTATTTT. Translation: CASSLGGPLDTQYF.

The rearrangement joins TRBV24-1 to TRBJ1-2, with 9 bases fitting TRBD1. CDR3 length: 15 residues. The V and J ends lost 3 bases and 6 bases, in that order; junction bases with no gene match: 7. CDR1 is KGHDR and CDR2 is SFDVKD in the germline V gene. The CDR3 protein is CATSDAGTGIHGYTF. For the CDR3, the DNA is TGTGCCACCAGTGATGCCGGGACAGGGATTCATGGCTACACCTTC.

CDR3 residues: CASSRDRVTNTEAFF. The CDR3 DNA is TGTGCCAGCAGCAGAGACAGGGTCACGAACACTGAAGCTTTCTTT. This chain uses TRBV7-2 with TRBJ1-1, with 7 bases aligning to TRBD1. Germline CDR1 and CDR2: SGHTA and FQGNSA. The CDR3 totals 15 residues. V dropped 5 bases and J dropped 1; count of bases not matched to a gene: 7.

CDR3 sequence: CASSETGYADTQYF. The CDR3 nucleotides read TGTGCCAGCAGTGAAACAGGGTACGCAGATACGCAGTATTTT. V gene TRBV6-4 combines with J gene TRBJ2-3, with a weak D call TRBD1 (6 bases). V lost 3 bases and J lost 4, with 11 bases in between. The CDR3 runs to 14 residues. The germline V gene encodes CDR1 MRHNA and CDR2 SNTAGT.

The chain recombines TRBV10-1 with TRBJ2-7; 12 positions agree with TRBD1. V was clipped by 6 bases and J by 10 bases; unmatched bases: 7. The CDR3 spans 13 residues. Germline loops: CDR1 WNHNN, CDR2 SYGVQD (reference sequence). CDR3 nucleotide sequence: TGCGCCAGCAGCCCCGGGACAGGGGGCGGACAGTACGTC. Its protein product is CASSPGTGGGQYV.

This clone appeared once. The chain employs TRBV4-1 and TRBJ1-1; D uncertain. Trimming took off 0 bases at V and 4 bases at J, with 9 bases between the two ends. The CDR3 runs 14 residues. Germline CDR1 is MGHRA and CDR2 is YSYEKL. The CDR3 sequence is CASSQDRGFTEAFF. In nucleotides, the CDR3 is TGCGCCAGCAGCCAAGATCGAGGGTTCACTGAAGCTTTCTTT.

The chain is built from TRBV4-1 and TRBJ1-5, with a tentative D call TRBD1 (6 bases). The V gene's germline CDR1 is MGHRA and CDR2 YSYEKL. V was trimmed by 3 bases and J by 0 bases, leaving 18 bases between them. This CDR3 has 18 amino acids. The CDR3 reads CASSHSNGGRYSNQPQHF. In DNA, the CDR3 is TGCGCCAGCAGCCATTCTAATGGGGGCCGTTATAGCAATCAGCCCCAGCATTTT.

V usage is TRBV19 and J usage is TRBJ1-1, with unresolved D. The CDR3 consists of 17 residues. The V and J ends lost 5 bases and 0 bases respectively, with 19 bases between them. Germline V gene sequence: CDR1 LNHDA, CDR2 SQIVND (reference sequence). CDR3 sequence reads: CASSFGPAQFMNTEAFF. The CDR3 bases are TGTGCCAGTAGTTTTGGGCCAGCTCAGTTCATGAACACTGAAGCTTTCTTT.

V is TRBV19 and J is TRBJ1-6, with a weak D call TRBD1 (6 bases). The germline V gene has CDR1 LNHDA and CDR2 SQIVND (reference sequence). V lost 7 bases and J lost 1, with 17 bases in between. The CDR3 contains 17 residues. CDR3 in amino acids: CASKDTGRGSYNSPLHF. CDR3 nucleotide sequence: TGTGCCAGTAAAGATACAGGGCGGGGGTCCTATAATTCACCCCTCCACTTT. The entire variable domain, with the rest obtained from reference TRBV19 and TRBJ1-6, is as follows: DGGITQSPKYLFRKEGQNVTLSCEQNLNHDAMYWYRQDPGQGLRLIYYSQIVNDFQKGDIAEGYSVSREKKESFPLTVTSAQKNPTAFYLCASKDTGRGSYNSPLHFGNGTRLTVT.

In this sample, this clone turned up once. The gene calls are TRBV4-1 and TRBJ2-3, with 14 bases lining up with TRBD2. The trim removed 4 bases at V and 3 bases at J, leaving 12 bases unmatched. This CDR3 comprises 19 residues. Germline-derived CDR1 and CDR2 are MGHRA and YSYEKL. CDR3 nucleotide sequence: TGCGCCAGCAGCCGTCTTCCGGGACTAGCGGGGGAAGTGACAGATACGCAGTATTTT. Its protein is CASSRLPGLAGEVTDTQYF.

The chain has TRBV27 and TRBJ2-2; 8 bases fit TRBD2. CDR3 length equals 16 residues. Per germline, CDR1 MNHEY and CDR2 SMNVEV (reference sequence). V shed 0 bases and J 4 bases; nucleotides not matched to a gene: 4. The CDR3 sequence is CASSLSRGGFTGELFF. The CDR3 DNA reads TGTGCCAGCAGTTTATCTCGGGGGGGTTTCACCGGGGAGCTGTTTTTT.

The chain recombines TRBV5-6 with TRBJ1-5; possibly TRBD1 for D (6 bases). Looked up from germline, CDR1 is SGHDT and CDR2 is YYEEEE. This CDR3 is built from 12 residues. V shed 4 bases and J shed 5 bases, with 7 bases lying between them. CDR3 coding DNA: TGTGCCAGCAGCGCAGGGGATCAGCCCCAGCATTTT. Protein product: CASSAGDQPQHF.

The CDR3 DNA reads as TGTGCCAGCAGCTTATCCAGGTTAGGCAATGAGCAGTTCTTC. Protein sequence: CASSLSRLGNEQFF. V gene TRBV7-2 combines with J gene TRBJ2-1; no firm D call. CDR1 is SGHTA, CDR2 FQGNSA, per germline. Trimming left V 2 bases short and J 6 bases short, with 11 bases between. CDR3 length equals 14 residues. Based on the CDR3 plus reference TRBV7-2 and TRBJ2-1, the full variable domain is GAGVSQSPSNKVTEKGKDVELRCDPISGHTALYWYRQSLGQGLEFLIYFQGNSAPDKSGLPSDRFSAERTGGSVSTLTIQRTQQEDSAVYLCASSLSRLGNEQFFGPGTRLTVL.

The chain couples TRBV11-2 to TRBJ2-3; 7 bases are shared with TRBD1. Germline CDR1 is SGHAT and CDR2 is FQNNGV. The CDR3 runs to 13 residues. The trim removed 3 bases at V and 8 bases at J, leaving 5 bases unmatched. The CDR3: CASSLTGLGTQYF. CDR3 nucleotide sequence: TGTGCCAGCAGCTTGACAGGGCTCGGTACGCAGTATTTT.

The J gene is TRBJ2-3, the V gene TRBV6-1; 8 bases agree with TRBD1. The CDR3 covers 14 residues. With 3 bases clipped from V and 2 bases from J, the junction kept 1 base outside the gene matches. Per germline, CDR1 MNHNS and CDR2 SASEGT. CDR3 DNA sequence: TGTGCCAGCAGTGACAGGGGGCTCACAGATACGCAGTATTTT. Translation gives CASSDRGLTDTQYF.

The chain links TRBV9 to TRBJ2-7; perhaps TRBD2 as D (5 bases). The CDR3 covers 14 residues. CDR1 is SGDLS and CDR2 is YYNGEE in the germline V gene. Trimming cost V 4 bases and J 4 bases, with 15 bases left between them. The DNA of the CDR3 is TGTGCCAGCAGCACACGCCAGAGGGAATACGAGCAGTACGTC. Translated: CASSTRQREYEQYV.

There are a few counts of this clone. V gene TRBV18 combines with J gene TRBJ1-5; D is unclear. The germline V and J ends were trimmed by 2 bases and 0 bases, with 5 bases remaining between them. The germline CDR1 and CDR2 sequences are KGHSH and LQKENI. This CDR3 has 14 amino acids. CDR3 in amino acids: CASSPTASNQPQHF. DNA of the CDR3: TGTGCCAGCTCACCAACAGCTAGCAATCAGCCCCAGCATTTT.

The chain recombines TRBV3-1 (or the pseudogene TRBV3-2) with TRBJ1-1; tentative D call: TRBD1 (5 bases). There are 14 residues in the CDR3. Trimming pared 2 bases from V and 2 bases from J, leaving 9 bases between. Germline CDR1 is LGHDT and CDR2 is YNNKEL (reference sequence). The CDR3 spells CASSQTGVNTEAFF. The CDR3 DNA reads TGTGCCAGCAGCCAAACAGGCGTTAACACTGAAGCTTTCTTT.

The CDR3 DNA sequence: TGTGCCACCAGTGACCCCCGACACTCAAATAACCAGTACTTC. This gives the protein CATSDPRHSNNQYF. The chain uses TRBV24-1 and TRBJ2-5, with unresolved D. The V end was cut by 4 bases, the J end by 10 bases, with 18 bases between. The CDR3 runs 14 residues. Looked up from germline, CDR1 is KGHDR and CDR2 is SFDVKD.